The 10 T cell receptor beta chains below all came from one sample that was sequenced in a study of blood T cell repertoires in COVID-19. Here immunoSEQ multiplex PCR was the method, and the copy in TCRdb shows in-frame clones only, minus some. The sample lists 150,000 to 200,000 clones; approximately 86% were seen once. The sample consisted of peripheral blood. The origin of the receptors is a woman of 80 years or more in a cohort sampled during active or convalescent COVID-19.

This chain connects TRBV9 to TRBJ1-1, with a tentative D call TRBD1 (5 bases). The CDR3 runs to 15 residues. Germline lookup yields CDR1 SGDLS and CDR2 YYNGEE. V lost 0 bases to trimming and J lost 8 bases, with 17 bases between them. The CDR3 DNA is TGTGCCAGCAGCGTAGGTGTGACAGACCTTGCAGAAGCTTTCTTT. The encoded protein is CASSVGVTDLAEAFF.

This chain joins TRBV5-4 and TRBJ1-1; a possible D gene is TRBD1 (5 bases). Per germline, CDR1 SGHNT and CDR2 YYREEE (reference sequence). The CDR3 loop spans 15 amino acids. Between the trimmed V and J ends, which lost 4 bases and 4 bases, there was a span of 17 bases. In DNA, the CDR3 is TGTGCCAGCAGCCCCGGGGGGGGTCGGAGCACTGAAGCTTTCTTT. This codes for CASSPGGGRSTEAFF.

CDR3 loop: CATSDPSGGLNTGELFF. CDR3 coding DNA: TGTGCCACCAGTGACCCCTCAGGGGGCCTCAACACCGGGGAGCTGTTTTTT. This sequence joins TRBV24-1 and TRBJ2-2; 8 nucleotides align to TRBD1. The V gene's germline CDR1 is KGHDR and CDR2 SFDVKD. The CDR3 covers 17 residues. Trimming cost V 4 bases and J 2 bases; bases outside gene matches: 8.

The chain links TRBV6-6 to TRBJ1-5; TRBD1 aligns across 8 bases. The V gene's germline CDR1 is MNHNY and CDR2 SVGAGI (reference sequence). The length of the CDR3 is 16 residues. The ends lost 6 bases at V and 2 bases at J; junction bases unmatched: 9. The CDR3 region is CASRDGQGMGNQPQHF. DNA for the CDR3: TGTGCCAGCAGGGACGGACAGGGCATGGGCAATCAGCCCCAGCATTTT.

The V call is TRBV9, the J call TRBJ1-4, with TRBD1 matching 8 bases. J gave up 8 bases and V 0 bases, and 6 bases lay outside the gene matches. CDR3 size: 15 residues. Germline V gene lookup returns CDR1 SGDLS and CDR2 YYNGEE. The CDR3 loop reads CASSVATGEIEKLFF. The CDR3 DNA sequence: TGTGCCAGCAGCGTAGCGACAGGGGAAATAGAAAAACTGTTTTTT. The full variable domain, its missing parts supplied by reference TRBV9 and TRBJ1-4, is DSGVTQTPKHLITATGQRVTLRCSPRSGDLSVYWYQQSLDQGLQFLIQYYNGEERAKGNILERFSAQQFPDLHSELNLSSLELGDSALYFCASSVATGEIEKLFFGSGTQLSVL.

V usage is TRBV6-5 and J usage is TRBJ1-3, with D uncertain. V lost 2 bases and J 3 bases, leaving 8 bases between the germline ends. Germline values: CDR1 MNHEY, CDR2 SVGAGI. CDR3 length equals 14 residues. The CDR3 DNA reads TGTGCCAGCAGTTACACCAGATATGGAAACACCATATATTTT. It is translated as CASSYTRYGNTIYF.

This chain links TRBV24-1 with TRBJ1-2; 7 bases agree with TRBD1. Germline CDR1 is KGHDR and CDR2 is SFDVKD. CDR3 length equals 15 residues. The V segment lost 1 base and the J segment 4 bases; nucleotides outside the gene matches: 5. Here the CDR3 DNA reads TGTGCCACCAGTGATTTATACAGGGGTAGCTATGGCTACACCTTC. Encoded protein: CATSDLYRGSYGYTF.

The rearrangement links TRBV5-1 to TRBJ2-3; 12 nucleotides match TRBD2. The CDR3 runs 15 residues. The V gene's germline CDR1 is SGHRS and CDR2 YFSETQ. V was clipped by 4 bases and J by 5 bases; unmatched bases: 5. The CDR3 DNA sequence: TGCGCCAGCAGCGGAACTAGCGGGGGGATAGATACGCAGTATTTT. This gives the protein CASSGTSGGIDTQYF.

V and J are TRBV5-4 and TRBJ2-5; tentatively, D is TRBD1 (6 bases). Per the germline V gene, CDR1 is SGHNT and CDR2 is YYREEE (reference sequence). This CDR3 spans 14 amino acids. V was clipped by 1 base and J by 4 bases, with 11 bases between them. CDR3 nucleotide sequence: TGTGCCAGCAGCTTGACACAGGGCGGAGAGACCCAGTACTTC. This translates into CASSLTQGGETQYF.

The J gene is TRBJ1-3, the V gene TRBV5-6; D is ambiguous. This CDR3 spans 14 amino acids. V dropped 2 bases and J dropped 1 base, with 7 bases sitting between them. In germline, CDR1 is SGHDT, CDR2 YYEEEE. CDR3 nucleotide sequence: TGTGCCAGCAGCTTCCCCAGGTCTGGAAACACCATATATTTT. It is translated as CASSFPRSGNTIYF.